A selection of T cell receptor beta chains follows, all from one sample in a study of graft-versus-host responses after intestinal transplantation. Using immunoSEQ multiplex PCR, the repertoire was profiled, and TCRdb retains in-frame clones only, with some absent. The sample consists of over 100,000 clones, around nine tenths of them appearing once. The antigens these receptors bind are not known. The specimen was unstimulated CD4+ T cells sorted from spleen or lymph node cells, collected before transplant. Receptor source: a human donor who was the organ donor for an intestinal transplant. CDR3s include the opening cysteine and the closing phenylalanine or tryptophan. Each record gives: clone size, D gene, V gene, J gene, CDR3 protein, CDR3 DNA. A D gene is named only where the DNA matches it firmly. A row's size may be missing; if present it is once, few, many or a size class.

>-|TRBD1|TRBV19|TRBJ1-2
CASTTGDNYGYTF
TGTGCCAGTACCACAGGGGATAACTATGGCTACACCTTC
>-|-|TRBV7-9|TRBJ1-6
CASSLVRNSPLHF
TGTGCCAGCAGCTTAGTCCGTAATTCACCCCTCCACTTT
>-|TRBD1|TRBV7-6|TRBJ1-1
CASSLGTGNTEAFF
TGTGCCAGCAGCTTAGGGACAGGGAACACTGAAGCTTTCTTT
>-|-|TRBV4-2|TRBJ2-5
CASSQDGVARETQYF
TGTGCCAGCAGCCAAGATGGGGTGGCCCGAGAGACCCAGTACTTC
>-|TRBD1|TRBV5-1|TRBJ2-2
CASAGQGSSGELFF
TGCGCCAGCGCGGGACAGGGGAGCTCCGGGGAGCTGTTTTTT
>-|-|TRBV6-5|TRBJ1-3
CASSYSRDSGNTIYF
TGTGCCAGCAGTTATTCCAGAGACTCTGGAAACACCATATATTTT
>-|TRBD2|TRBV7-2|TRBJ2-7
CASSLGLAGSLGSEQYF
TGTGCCAGCAGCTTGGGACTAGCGGGATCTTTAGGTAGCGAGCAGTACTTC
>once|TRBD1|TRBV10-3|TRBJ1-1
CATSRKGQGLTEAFF
TGTGCCACCAGCCGAAAGGGACAGGGGCTCACTGAAGCTTTCTTT
>once|-|TRBV5-1|TRBJ1-1
CASSPAPGDTEAFF
TGCGCCAGCAGCCCGGCACCAGGGGACACTGAAGCTTTCTTT
>-|-|TRBV21-1|TRBJ1-2
CASSKALGDKGMYGYTF
TGTGCCAGCAGCAAAGCGCTGGGAGACAAGGGTATGTATGGCTACACCTTC
>-|-|TRBV7-2|TRBJ1-1
CASSRRGNTEAFF
TGTGCCAGCAGCCGTCGGGGGAACACTGAAGCTTTCTTT
>-|TRBD1|TRBV7-9|TRBJ1-4
CASSRGQGEKLFF
TGTGCCAGCAGCCGGGGACAGGGTGAAAAACTGTTTTTT
>-|-|TRBV9|TRBJ1-4
CASSGQNNEKLFF
TGTGCCAGCAGCGGACAAAATAATGAAAAACTGTTTTTT
>once|-|TRBV4-3|TRBJ2-5
CASSQEIRGETQYF
TGCGCCAGCAGCCAAGAAATTAGGGGGGAGACCCAGTACTTC
>-|-|TRBV9|TRBJ1-5
CASSVVRTNQPQHF
TGTGCCAGCAGCGTAGTCCGCACCAATCAGCCCCAGCATTTT
>-|TRBD2|TRBV5-1|TRBJ2-7
CASSPWTSAVEQYF
TGCGCCAGCAGCCCATGGACTAGCGCCGTCGAGCAGTACTTC
>-|TRBD1|TRBV5-4|TRBJ1-5
CASSQGQGATQPQHF
TGTGCCAGCAGCCAGGGACAGGGGGCGACTCAGCCCCAGCATTTT
>once|TRBD2|TRBV7-2|TRBJ2-1
CASSWRSGSLYNEQFF
TGTGCCAGCAGCTGGCGGAGCGGGAGTTTATACAATGAGCAGTTCTTC
>-|-|TRBV7-9|TRBJ1-2
CASSGVFNYGYTF
TGTGCCAGCAGCGGGGTCTTTAACTATGGCTACACCTTC
>-|-|TRBV2|TRBJ2-5
CASSYQETQYF
TGTGCCAGCAGCTACCAAGAGACCCAGTACTTC
>-|TRBD1|TRBV28|TRBJ1-2
CASSFPTGRNYGYTF
TGTGCCAGCAGTTTTCCGACAGGGCGAAACTATGGCTACACCTTC
>-|TRBD2|TRBV4-2|TRBJ2-7
CASSQDGGSVEQYF
TGTGCCAGCAGCCAAGACGGCGGGAGCGTCGAGCAGTACTTC
>-|-|TRBV5-6|TRBJ1-4
CASSRGVLSEKLFF
TGTGCCAGCAGCCGGGGGGTATTAAGCGAAAAACTGTTTTTT
>-|-|TRBV6-1|TRBJ2-5
CASSEVGETQYF
TGTGCCAGCAGTGAAGTCGGGGAGACCCAGTACTTC
>-|TRBD1|TRBV7-2|TRBJ1-2
CASSLVDRGTSITF
TGTGCCAGCAGCTTAGTGGACAGGGGGACTTCTATCACCTTC
>-|-|TRBV18|TRBJ2-3
CASSPQRTISTDTQYF
TGTGCCAGCTCACCACAAAGGACTATTAGCACAGATACGCAGTATTTT
>-|-|TRBV6-5|TRBJ2-1
CASSYGDDEQFF
TGTGCCAGCAGTTACGGGGACGATGAGCAGTTCTTC
>-|TRBD1|TRBV2|TRBJ1-4
CASSNDRGVEKLFF
TGTGCCAGCAGCAACGACAGGGGGGTTGAAAAACTGTTTTTT
>-|TRBD2|TRBV10-2|TRBJ2-1
CASRELAGVRNEQFF
TGCGCCAGCAGAGAACTAGCGGGAGTTCGAAATGAGCAGTTCTTC
>once|-|TRBV6-1|TRBJ1-1
CASSGRQDAEAFF
TGTGCCAGCAGTGGGCGGCAGGACGCTGAAGCTTTCTTT
>once|-|TRBV6-1|TRBJ2-3
CASSFATRGTQYF
TGTGCCAGCAGTTTCGCGACCCGTGGTACGCAGTATTTT
>-|-|TRBV19|TRBJ1-2
CASSMGENYGYTF
TGTGCCAGTAGTATGGGGGAGAACTATGGCTACACCTTC
>-|-|TRBV30|TRBJ1-1
CAWSVGARGFF
TGTGCCTGGAGCGTAGGAGCCCGGGGTTTCTTT
>-|-|TRBV6-6|TRBJ2-7
CASCLLGLFSEQYF
TGTGCCAGCTGCCTTTTGGGGCTCTTCTCCGAGCAGTACTTC
>-|-|TRBV19|TRBJ2-3
CASSGTQSDTQYF
TGTGCCAGTAGTGGGACCCAGAGCGATACGCAGTATTTT
>-|-|TRBV18|TRBJ1-1
CASSPGRNTEAFF
TGTGCCAGCTCACCGGGACGGAACACTGAAGCTTTCTTT
>-|TRBD1|TRBV28|TRBJ2-3
CASSPGTGGAHTQYF
TGTGCCAGCAGTCCCGGGACAGGGGGCGCACATACGCAGTATTTT
>-|TRBD2|TRBV4-1|TRBJ2-3
CASSQRPPSGSADTQYF
TGCGCCAGCAGCCAGCGGCCCCCTAGCGGGAGCGCAGATACGCAGTATTTT
>-|TRBD2|TRBV4-1|TRBJ2-2
CASSQRGGLAGGPNTGELFF
TGCGCCAGCAGCCAAAGGGGGGGACTAGCGGGAGGGCCGAACACCGGGGAGCTGTTTTTT
>-|TRBD1|TRBV27|TRBJ1-4
CASSLKRTGSEKLFF
TGTGCCAGCAGTTTGAAGAGGACAGGGTCTGAAAAACTGTTTTTT
>-|TRBD2|TRBV27|TRBJ2-5
CASKRREGFQETQYF
TGTGCCAGCAAGCGGCGGGAGGGCTTCCAAGAGACCCAGTACTTC
>-|-|TRBV25-1|TRBJ2-5
CASSDSYQETQYF
TGTGCCAGCTCTGACAGTTACCAAGAGACCCAGTACTTC
>few|TRBD2|TRBV6-1|TRBJ2-7
CASRLAGTYEQYF
TGTGCCAGCAGACTAGCGGGAACGTACGAGCAGTACTTC
>-|TRBD1|TRBV6-1|TRBJ1-5
CASSEGQGLGNQPQHF
TGTGCCAGCAGTGAAGGACAGGGGCTGGGCAATCAGCCCCAGCATTTT
>few|TRBD1|TRBV30|TRBJ1-1
CAWNRGTEAFF
TGTGCCTGGAACAGGGGCACTGAAGCTTTCTTT
>-|-|TRBV28|TRBJ1-2
CASKGGANYGYTF
TGTGCCAGCAAAGGAGGGGCTAACTATGGCTACACCTTC
>-|-|TRBV18|TRBJ1-1
CASSPPNRNTEAFF
TGTGCCAGCTCACCTCCTAACAGGAACACTGAAGCTTTCTTT
>-|TRBD2|TRBV5-1|TRBJ2-1
CASSSGLAGVNEQFF
TGCGCCAGCAGCTCGGGACTAGCGGGAGTTAATGAGCAGTTCTTC
>-|-|TRBV4-1|TRBJ1-2
CASSQDRQEAYGYTF
TGCGCCAGCAGCCAAGATAGACAGGAGGCCTATGGCTACACCTTC
>-|TRBD2|TRBV4-1|TRBJ2-2
CASSHPPRLAGGATGGELFF
TGCGCCAGCAGCCACCCCCCGAGGTTAGCGGGAGGGGCCACCGGCGGGGAGCTGTTTTTT
>-|-|TRBV5-1|TRBJ2-3
CASRGATSTDTQYF
TGCGCCAGCAGGGGGGCCACTAGCACAGATACGCAGTATTTT
>-|-|TRBV19|TRBJ2-7
CASSIKGDGSYEQYF
TGTGCCAGTAGTATTAAGGGGGACGGCTCCTACGAGCAGTACTTC
>-|-|TRBV20-1|TRBJ2-3
CSATTDTQYF
TGCAGTGCGACTACCGATACGCAGTATTTT
>-|-|TRBV10-2|TRBJ2-3
CASSGWGGSTDTQYF
TGCGCCAGCAGTGGGTGGGGCGGGAGCACAGATACGCAGTATTTT
>once|-|TRBV9|TRBJ2-1
CASSVALTRSYNEQFF
TGTGCCAGCAGCGTAGCTTTGACTAGAAGCTACAATGAGCAGTTCTTC